These T cell receptor beta chains were read from a single sample in a study of T-cell memory formation after mild COVID-19. From the 5' RACE reads, TCRdb called clonotypes with MiXCR, one entry per CDR3 protein. Of approximately 350,000 distinct CDR3 sequences in the sample, 25% to 30% were seen once. Sequencing was carried out using PBMCs or a T cell subset sorted from them (not recorded which). These receptors came from an adult woman who had mild COVID-19 (a few samples of this study predate the infection). Cell type and time point are not known. Each CDR3 is given with its conserved first and last residue. The D gene is left open where the match is weak. Clone size is given for some rows only: seen once, a few or many times, or a class if the clone is expanded.

V gene	clone size	D gene	J gene	CDR3 DNA	CDR3 protein
TRBV19	-	-	TRBJ1-1	TGTGCCAGTAGTGCTAACAGGGTTGGGAACACTGAAGCTTTCTTT	CASSANRVGNTEAFF
TRBV7-9	many	-	TRBJ2-7	TGTGCCAGCAGCCCATCTCACTTCTACGAGCAGTACTTC	CASSPSHFYEQYF
TRBV6-4	few	-	TRBJ2-2	TGTGCCAGCCGAATACAGGGGAACACCGGGGAGCTGTTTTTT	CASRIQGNTGELFF
TRBV10-3	-	-	TRBJ2-1	TGTGCCATCAGTGACGTTTTTGGTAGCAGGGGCAATGAGCAGTTCTTC	CAISDVFGSRGNEQFF
TRBV20-1	-	-	TRBJ1-2	TGCAGTGCTAGAGTTCCGGGGTTAACTAACTATGGCTACACCTTC	CSARVPGLTNYGYTF
TRBV7-9	few	TRBD1	TRBJ1-1	TGTGCCAGCAGCTTAGCTGCCGGACAGGGTGACGCTTTCTTT	CASSLAAGQGDAFF
TRBV7-9	-	-	TRBJ2-1	TGTGCCAGCAGCTTCCACTCCAGCAATGAGCAGTTCTTC	CASSFHSSNEQFF
TRBV6-2/TRBV6-3	-	TRBD2	TRBJ2-4	TGTGCCAGCAGCCGCCGAGCGGGAGGGGACCTCGCCAAAAACATTCAGTACTTC	CASSRRAGGDLAKNIQYF
TRBV21-1	-	-	TRBJ1-1	TGTGCCAGCAGGGGCCCCATGAACACTGAAGCTTTCTTT	CASRGPMNTEAFF
TRBV5-6	-	TRBD1	TRBJ2-7	TGTGCCAGCAGCCTCCTCCTGGACAGGGGGCAATTATCCTACGAGCAGTACTTC	CASSLLLDRGQLSYEQYF
TRBV7-2	few	TRBD2	TRBJ2-1	TGTGCCAGCAGCTTAGCTGCCCCCTCCCTAGCGGGAGTATTGGTTGAGCAGTTCTTC	CASSLAAPSLAGVLVEQFF
TRBV9	-	TRBD2	TRBJ2-3	TGTGCCAGCAGCGGGCCACGAGCGGGGGGCACAGATACGCAGTATTTT	CASSGPRAGGTDTQYF
TRBV24-1	-	TRBD1	TRBJ1-1	TGTGCCACCAGTGCGGCGGACAGGGCCGAAGCTTTCTTT	CATSAADRAEAFF
TRBV27	-	TRBD1	TRBJ2-6	TGTGCCAGCAGTCCCCTACAGGGGGCCTCTGGGGCCAACGTCCTGACTTTC	CASSPLQGASGANVLTF
TRBV25-1	-	-	TRBJ2-1	TGTGCCAGCTCCGAGTTGGGGGCTTGGGACAATGAGCAGTTCTTC	CASSELGAWDNEQFF
TRBV4-1	-	-	TRBJ1-2	TGCGCCAGCAGCCAAGGTGCCAGCGACACCCTTGGCGGCTACACCTTC	CASSQGASDTLGGYTF
TRBV28	once	TRBD1	TRBJ1-5	TGTGCCAGCCCTCCGGGACAGGGGACCAAGGAGATGCAGCCCCAGCATTTT	CASPPGQGTKEMQPQHF
TRBV6-5	-	TRBD2	TRBJ2-3	TGTGCCAGCAGACTGACTAGCGGGAGGCTAATATCCACAGATACGCAGTATTTT	CASRLTSGRLISTDTQYF
TRBV11-2	-	TRBD1	TRBJ2-1	TGTGCCAGCAGCTTCTCGGACAGGTACCTAGATGAGCAGTTCTTC	CASSFSDRYLDEQFF
TRBV7-9	few	TRBD1	TRBJ2-6	TGTGCCAGCAGCCAAGGCATTCGGGACAGGGATTTGACTGGGGCCAACGTCCTGACTTTC	CASSQGIRDRDLTGANVLTF
TRBV29-1	-	-	TRBJ1-2	TGCAGCGTGGGGGGCAGGGGACGATATGGCTACACCTTC	CSVGGRGRYGYTF
TRBV12-3/TRBV12-4	few	TRBD1	TRBJ2-1	TGTGCCAGCAGTCGGGGACAGGGGGTAGGGGGGTACTCCTACAATGAGCAGTTCTTC	CASSRGQGVGGYSYNEQFF
TRBV5-1	-	TRBD2	TRBJ2-3	TGCGCCAGCAGCTATAACGGGGGGGCTAGCACAGATACGCAGTATTTT	CASSYNGGASTDTQYF
TRBV5-1	-	TRBD1	TRBJ1-2	TGCGCCAGCAGCCATCAGCTGACAGGGGGGAACTATGGCTACACCTTC	CASSHQLTGGNYGYTF
TRBV29-1	few	TRBD2	TRBJ2-7	TGCAGCGTTGTCTCGGGACTAGCGGTCTCCTACGAGCAGTACTTC	CSVVSGLAVSYEQYF
TRBV5-1	few	TRBD2	TRBJ2-3	TGCGCCAGCGCTAGCGGGGGGCATTCTAGCACAGATACGCAGTATTTT	CASASGGHSSTDTQYF
TRBV6-1	few	-	TRBJ1-5	TGTGCCAGCAGTGAGAGTGGGGGAGAGCAGCCCCAGCATTTT	CASSESGGEQPQHF
TRBV9	-	-	TRBJ2-7	TGTGCCAGCAGTACGAGCCGGGACATAATGCGCGAGCAGTACTTC	CASSTSRDIMREQYF
TRBV12-3/TRBV12-4	-	TRBD1	TRBJ2-7	TGTGCCAGCACCAAGACAGGGGGCACCTACGAGCAGTACTTC	CASTKTGGTYEQYF
TRBV30	few	-	TRBJ2-6	TGTGCCTGGAGTGTACTTGGATTATCTGGGGCCAACGTCCTGACTTTC	CAWSVLGLSGANVLTF
TRBV7-3	few	-	TRBJ2-1	TGTGCCAGCAGCTTAATCCCAACGGAATACAATGAGCAGTTCTTC	CASSLIPTEYNEQFF
TRBV4-1	-	-	TRBJ1-2	TGCGCCAGCAGCCAATTTCGGGGGGCTGTTGGCTACACCTTC	CASSQFRGAVGYTF
TRBV6-1	-	-	TRBJ1-3	TGTGCCAGCAGTGAAGCGAGAGGGATTTTCTCTGGAAACACCATATATTTT	CASSEARGIFSGNTIYF
TRBV5-1	-	TRBD1	TRBJ2-7	TGCGCCAGCAGCCCCCCCGGGACAGGGATCTACGAGCAGTACTTC	CASSPPGTGIYEQYF
TRBV24-1	-	TRBD1	TRBJ2-1	TGTGCCACCAGTGATTTAAACAGGGGCAATGAGCAGTTCTTC	CATSDLNRGNEQFF
TRBV2	few	-	TRBJ1-3	TGTGCCAACTCCCCCCAAGGGAACACCATATATTTT	CANSPQGNTIYF
TRBV5-6	few	-	TRBJ1-2	TGTGCCAGCAGCTTACGCGACAGACCATTAAACTATGGCTACACCTTC	CASSLRDRPLNYGYTF
TRBV20-1	-	-	TRBJ1-1	TGCAGTGCTAGGCCAGGGAACACTGAAGCTTTCTTT	CSARPGNTEAFF
TRBV5-6	-	TRBD1	TRBJ1-2	TGTGCCAGCAGCGCTGGGACAGGGGATCACTATGGCTACACCTTC	CASSAGTGDHYGYTF
TRBV23-1	-	-	TRBJ2-5	TGCGCCAGCAGCCCACCGGGACAAGGGACCCAGTACTTC	CASSPPGQGTQYF
TRBV6-6	-	TRBD2	TRBJ2-3	TGTGCCAGCATCGCGGGGGGGCTTAAAAGCACAGATACGCAGTATTTT	CASIAGGLKSTDTQYF
TRBV24-1	few	-	TRBJ2-1	TGTGCCACCAGTGATGGTTCGGCTCTCGAGCAGTTCTTC	CATSDGSALEQFF
TRBV12-3/TRBV12-4	-	-	TRBJ2-6	TGTGCCAGCACCGGCTATTCTGGGGCCAACGTCCTGACTTTC	CASTGYSGANVLTF
TRBV20-1	-	-	TRBJ1-3	TGCAGTGCCTCGGCGGCAGGGATTCCTGGAAACACCATATATTTT	CSASAAGIPGNTIYF
TRBV30	-	-	TRBJ2-5	TGTGCCTGGAGCTCGGGGGAGACCCAGTACTTC	CAWSSGETQYF
TRBV5-1	-	-	TRBJ2-5	TGCGCCAGCAGCTTGGGATCAGGTGTCCAAGAGACCCAGTACTTC	CASSLGSGVQETQYF
TRBV6-2/TRBV6-3	few	TRBD2	TRBJ2-2	TGTGCCAGCAGACGGGCCGGGGGGGGACGGGAGCTGTTTTTT	CASRRAGGGRELFF
TRBV5-1	few	TRBD1	TRBJ2-1	TGCGCCAGCAGCGTATCGGGACAGGGGTATGAGCAGTTCTTC	CASSVSGQGYEQFF
TRBV7-9	-	-	TRBJ1-2	TGTGCCAGCAGCCCCAGCGAAATGACCCTCTATGGCTACACCTTC	CASSPSEMTLYGYTF
TRBV7-2	-	-	TRBJ1-4	TGTGCCAGCAGCTCCCGAGCGGGAGGGCTGTTTTTT	CASSSRAGGLFF
TRBV14	-	-	TRBJ1-1	TGTGCCAGCAGCCCCCGGCAGGGTACCATGAACACTGAAGCTTTCTTT	CASSPRQGTMNTEAFF
TRBV7-8	many	TRBD2	TRBJ2-7	TGTGCCAGCAACGGACTAGCGGCCGCTGCCTCCTACGAGCAGTACTTC	CASNGLAAAASYEQYF
TRBV18	-	-	TRBJ2-4	TGTGCCAGCTCACCGGGTGGGGAAAACATTCAGTACTTC	CASSPGGENIQYF
TRBV20-1	-	TRBD1	TRBJ2-3	TGCAGTGCTAGAGCCTACAGGGGCACCACAGATACGCAGTATTTT	CSARAYRGTTDTQYF
TRBV3-1	-	TRBD1	TRBJ2-7	TGTGCCAGCAGCCCTTCTGACAGGGGGTTCGGGGAGCAGTACTTC	CASSPSDRGFGEQYF
TRBV20-1	-	-	TRBJ1-1	TGCAGTGCTAGAGGCTTCTTGAACACTGAAGCTTTCTTT	CSARGFLNTEAFF